This TCR beta chain was retrieved from a study of blood T cell repertoires in COVID-19. Overall study context: Italy, Spain and the United States were the sources of the convalescent and acute COVID-19 samples. PBMCs, B-cell-depleted T cells, or T cells were the source of the cDNA or gDNA that made up the material.

CDR1 MGHRA and CDR2 YSYEKL come from the germline V gene. Between the trimmed V and J ends, which lost 3 bases and 4 bases, there was a span of 7 bases. The CDR3 length is 13 residues. In the source study's methods: Amplification from reference gene primers served as the basis for estimated nucleated cell counts. Sequencing used immunoSEQ multiplex PCR; TCRdb keeps in-frame clones, though not all of them. D and trimming were read from the DNA, whereas the V and J calls and clone size are those reported in that table. The sample lists some 250,000 clones, more than 75% occurring once. This chain uses TRBV4-1 with TRBJ2-1, with D possibly being TRBD1 (5 bases). Sequencing input: peripheral blood. The receptor was isolated from a woman aged 40 to 50 who had recovered from COVID-19. CDR3 nucleotide sequence: TGCGCCAGCAGCCAGGGGCCTTACAATGAGCAGTTCTTC. Residues: CASSQGPYNEQFF.